This T cell receptor (beta chain) emerged from a study of radiotherapy plus CTLA-4 blockade in lung cancer. In the study overall: Among patients, approximately 19% showed objective responses, and approximately 31% had disease control.

Ipilimumab CTLA-4 blockade and focal radiation were given to patients with chemo-refractory metastatic non-small-cell lung cancer. Findings and caveats of the study: Among blood TCR repertoires after radiotherapy plus ipilimumab, tumor-derived clones expanded. It was early blood T cell clone dynamics, with interferon-beta, that reportedly best predicted response.

The data were produced by immunoSEQ multiplex PCR, yet TCRdb's version contains in-frame clones alone and is incomplete. Of approximately 89,000 clones in the sample, 78% were seen once. V was shortened by 0 bases and J by 1 base, with 10 bases between the two germline ends. From germline, CDR1 is SGDLS and CDR2 YYNGEE. The CDR3 is made up of 16 amino acids. In regard to this clone: What it recognizes is unknown.

This material consisted of peripheral blood, taken from a patient treated with radiotherapy plus ipilimumab. The rearrangement uses TRBV9 and TRBJ2-2, with a weak D call TRBD1 (5 bases). This TCR derives from a human donor with non-small cell lung cancer who had a partial response to radiotherapy plus ipilimumab. Some clones in this sample may be carry-over from other donors' samples. CDR3 amino acids: CASSVADTLNTGELFF. CDR3 coding DNA: TGTGCCAGCAGCGTAGCGGACACCCTGAACACCGGGGAGCTGTTTTTT.